This entry features one TCR beta chain sequence. Its antigen remains unknown. This record comes from a study of radiotherapy plus CTLA-4 blockade in lung cancer. Receiving focal radiation plus CTLA-4 blockade with ipilimumab were patients who had chemo-refractory metastatic non-small-cell lung cancer. Using immunoSEQ multiplex PCR, the repertoire was profiled, and TCRdb retains in-frame clones only, with some absent. The sample comprises about 40,000 clones, about four fifths of which are singletons, and about 25% rests with the top ten. V lost 0 bases and J 7 bases, leaving 10 bases between the germline ends. This CDR3 is built from 14 residues. The germline CDR1 and CDR2 sequences are PRHDT and FYEKMQ (reference sequence). General observations from the study: An expansion of tumor-derived TCR clones occurred in blood after radiotherapy plus ipilimumab.

The clonotype was recovered from a human donor with non-small cell lung cancer that progressed on radiotherapy plus ipilimumab. This sequence joins TRBV13 and TRBJ1-5, with a tentative D call TRBD1 (5 bases). Sequenced material: peripheral blood, taken from a patient treated with radiotherapy plus ipilimumab. CDR3 sequence reads: CASSLGPWGQPQHF. CDR3 coding DNA: TGTGCCAGCAGCTTAGGTCCGTGGGGCCAGCCCCAGCATTTT.